This T cell receptor beta chain was recovered during a study of T-cell memory formation after mild COVID-19. 5'RACE primed from the constant segment yielded TCR alpha and TCR beta cDNA libraries bearing sample barcodes and UMIs. TCRdb called the 5' RACE reads again in MiXCR, with one record for every CDR3 protein. The table has hundreds of thousands of distinct CDR3 sequences, nearly 25% seen once; the top ten hold 9.5% to 15%. CDR3 size: 14 residues. CDR1 is MNHEY and CDR2 is SVGAGI in the germline V gene. V was pared by 4 bases and J by 0 bases, with 9 bases between. A remark on this clonotype: The antigen remains undetermined.

Notes on the study in general: Within pre-infection memory, some responding clones were found, suggesting cross-reactive memory joined. Of the contracting clones, CD4+ ones lay mainly in CM and EM, and CD8+ ones in EMRA. Contracting clones from day 15 to 85 showed balanced CD4/CD8; later expanders favored CD4+.

The sequenced sample consisted of PBMCs or a T cell subset sorted from them (not recorded which). The genes are TRBV6-5 and TRBJ1-1; the D is unclear. This TCR derives from an adult woman who had mild COVID-19 (a few samples of this study predate the infection). Cell type and time point are not known. DNA of the CDR3: TGTGCCAGCAGTTCGGACGGAATGAACACTGAAGCTTTCTTT. This codes for CASSSDGMNTEAFF.